This is a list of T cell receptor beta chains from one sample in a study of cytomegalovirus exposure and HLA in healthy donors. Profiling relied on immunoSEQ multiplex PCR, and the TCRdb table lists in-frame clones only, not all of them. The sample records 100,000 to 150,000 clones, roughly 80% being singletons. The specimen sequenced was PBMCs. The receptor source for this set is a woman in her thirties or forties in good health and CMV-seropositive. Each CDR3 is given with its conserved first and last residue. The D gene is left open where the match is weak. The size field is filled for only some rows; it gives once, few, many or a size class.

j_call clone_size d_call v_call cdr3_nt cdr3_aa
TRBJ2-1 . . TRBV4-3 TGCGCCAGCAGCCAAGAAAGAGCGGACCGAGGGAATGAGCAGTTCTTC CASSQERADRGNEQFF
TRBJ2-7 . TRBD2 TRBV4-1 TGCGCCAGCAGCCAAGGGGGAGGACTAGCATCCTACGAGCAGTACTTC CASSQGGGLASYEQYF
TRBJ2-2 few . TRBV4-1 TGCGCCAGCAGCCAAGATCAGGGGCAGCTGAACACCGGGGAGCTGTTTTTT CASSQDQGQLNTGELFF
TRBJ1-2 . TRBD1 TRBV9 TGTGCCAGCAGAGATACCGGGACAGAGTATGGCTACACCTTC CASRDTGTEYGYTF
TRBJ1-1 . . TRBV11-3 TGTGCCAGCAGCCCCCACCGGGGGGAAGCTTTCTTT CASSPHRGEAFF
TRBJ2-3 . . TRBV7-2 TGTGCCAGCAGCTCTGGCACAGATACGCAGTATTTT CASSSGTDTQYF
TRBJ1-2 once . TRBV5-1 TGCGCCAGCAGCACGGAGTTCGGGGGGCTCGTCTATGGCTACACCTTC CASSTEFGGLVYGYTF
TRBJ2-5 . TRBD2 TRBV5-1 TGCGCCAGCAGCTCCGGACTAGCAAGTGGGGGGCCGGGAGAGACCCAGTACTTC CASSSGLASGGPGETQYF
TRBJ2-7 . TRBD1 TRBV9 TGTGCCAGCAGCCGGACAGGGCCCTCCTACGAGCAGTACTTC CASSRTGPSYEQYF
TRBJ2-2 . . TRBV5-4 TGTGCCAGCAGCTTGAAACAGAACACCGGGGAGCTGTTTTTT CASSLKQNTGELFF
TRBJ2-7 . TRBD2 TRBV5-4 TGTGCCAGCAGCAAGGGACTAGTCCACGAGCAGTACTTC CASSKGLVHEQYF
TRBJ2-2 . TRBD2 TRBV15 TGTGCCACTCAGGGCTTGCGGGGGGGGGACGGGGAGCTGTTTTTT CATQGLRGGDGELFF
TRBJ2-5 . TRBD2 TRBV4-3 TGCGCCAGCAGCCAAGGTCTCTGGACTAGCGGGACCCCAGAGACCCAGTACTTC CASSQGLWTSGTPETQYF
TRBJ1-5 . . TRBV6-6 TGTGCCAGCAGTTACGGGGCCAATCAGCCCCAGCATTTT CASSYGANQPQHF
TRBJ2-7 . . TRBV7-2 TGTGCCAGCAGTTTCCCGACAGGCTCCTACGGGCAGTACTTC CASSFPTGSYGQYF
TRBJ2-1 . TRBD2 TRBV10-2 TGCGCCAGCAGTGAGCTAGCGGGAGGCGATGAGCAGTTCTTC CASSELAGGDEQFF
TRBJ2-1 . TRBD1 TRBV18 TGTGCCAGCTCATCATCATCCGGGACAGACAATGAGCAGTTCTTC CASSSSSGTDNEQFF
TRBJ2-7 . . TRBV2 TGTGCCAGCAGGGGGACTTGGCGGTACGAGCAGTACTTC CASRGTWRYEQYF
TRBJ1-2 . . TRBV29-1 TGCAGCGTTCAGGGAAACTATGGCTACACCTTC CSVQGNYGYTF
TRBJ2-2 . TRBD1 TRBV25-1 TGTGCCAGCAGTGAATTCGCAGGGGGAGCCGGGGAGCTGTTTTTT CASSEFAGGAGELFF
TRBJ2-1 . TRBD2 TRBV2 TGTGCCAGCAGTGAACAAAGCGGGATAGTCTACAATGAGCAGTTCTTC CASSEQSGIVYNEQFF
TRBJ2-3 . . TRBV5-1 TGCGCCAGCGGGGGCAAATCTAGCACAGATACGCAGTATTTT CASGGKSSTDTQYF
TRBJ2-1 . . TRBV27 TGTGCCAGCAAGTCGGGGAGAGGGTCCTACAATGAGCAGTTCTTC CASKSGRGSYNEQFF
TRBJ1-2 . TRBD1 TRBV27 TGTGCCAGCAAAGGGTTTGAGGGGGCGGGTGGCTACACCTTC CASKGFEGAGGYTF
TRBJ2-1 . . TRBV6-5 TGTGCCAGCAGGGGTGTGGGGACACTCAACAATGAGCAGTTCTTC CASRGVGTLNNEQFF
TRBJ2-2 few TRBD2 TRBV4-3 TGCGCCAGCAGCCAGGGACTAAACACCGGGGAGCTGTTTTTT CASSQGLNTGELFF
TRBJ1-2 . TRBD1 TRBV9 TGTGCCAGCAGTGGGATTGGGACAGGCCCCGAACGTGGCTATGGCTACACCTTC CASSGIGTGPERGYGYTF
TRBJ2-1 . TRBD2 TRBV9 TGTGCCAGCACCGGGGGGGCAGCCTCCAATGAGCAGTTCTTC CASTGGAASNEQFF
TRBJ1-1 . . TRBV25-1 TGTGCCAGCAGTGAATCTTACACCTTGGAAGCTTTCTTT CASSESYTLEAFF
TRBJ2-7 . TRBD2 TRBV28 TGTGCCAGCAGTATTCCACTAGCGGGTATCGACGAGCAGTACTTC CASSIPLAGIDEQYF
TRBJ2-3 . . TRBV29-1 TGCAGCGTTGAGCGTACCTTTACAGATACGCAGTATTTT CSVERTFTDTQYF
TRBJ2-7 . . TRBV11-2 TGTGCCAGCAGCTTAGATGTGGGGGGACTCGAGCAGTACTTC CASSLDVGGLEQYF
TRBJ1-2 once TRBD1 TRBV11-2 TGTGCCAGCAGCACCCTTCAGGGGGCGAATGGCTACACCTTC CASSTLQGANGYTF
TRBJ2-7 . TRBD2 TRBV10-2 TGCGCCAGCAGTGATTCGGCTAGCGGTACCTACGAGCAGTACTTC CASSDSASGTYEQYF
TRBJ2-5 . . TRBV28 TGTGCCAGCAGATATACAGGGATGGGTCAAGAGACCCAGTACTTC CASRYTGMGQETQYF
TRBJ1-1 . TRBD1 TRBV19 TGTGCCAGTAGTATCTGGACAGGGGCGATAAACACTGAAGCTTTCTTT CASSIWTGAINTEAFF
TRBJ2-2 . TRBD2 TRBV28 TGTGCCAGCAGTCTGGGGCTAGCGGGAGGCACCGGGGAGCTGTTTTTT CASSLGLAGGTGELFF
TRBJ1-5 . . TRBV19 TGTGCCTGCCAGATATGGGGCAACCAGCCCCAGCATTTT CACQIWGNQPQHF
TRBJ2-5 . . TRBV2 TGTGCCAGCAGGGCTAGCGCCCAAGAGACCCAGTACTTC CASRASAQETQYF
TRBJ1-1 . TRBD1 TRBV19 TGTGCCAGTAGGACAGGGGTTTACAGGATGAACACTGAAGCTTTCTTT CASRTGVYRMNTEAFF
TRBJ2-7 few . TRBV18 TGTGCCAGCTCACCGGGGCAGGGGAAGAGGCAGTACTTC CASSPGQGKRQYF
TRBJ1-2 . TRBD1 TRBV6-6 TGTGCCAGCACCACGGACAGGGATAACTATGGCTACACCTTC CASTTDRDNYGYTF
TRBJ1-1 . TRBD1 TRBV18 TGTGCCAGCTCACCACCGGGACAGCCGAACACTGAAGCTTTCTTT CASSPPGQPNTEAFF
TRBJ2-7 . . TRBV11-1 TGTGCCAGCAGCAACACGGACAACTACGAGCAGTACTTC CASSNTDNYEQYF
TRBJ2-1 . . TRBV25-1 TGTGCCAGCAGTGAAGCGAGCGGCCCTTACAATGAGCAGTTCTTC CASSEASGPYNEQFF
TRBJ1-5 . . TRBV6-5 TGTGCCAGCAGCCGGCTGGAGGGTCAGCCCCAGCATTTT CASSRLEGQPQHF
TRBJ2-1 . . TRBV5-1 TGCGCCAGCAGTTCAGGTCAACAAAATCAATACAATGAGCAGTTCTTC CASSSGQQNQYNEQFF
TRBJ2-7 . TRBD1 TRBV6-6 TGTGCCAGCACCCCGGGACAGGGGGGTAACGAGCAGTACTTC CASTPGQGGNEQYF
TRBJ2-1 . TRBD1 TRBV18 TGTGCCAGCTCACAAAGGACAGGGGGGAAGGACAATGAGCAGTTCTTC CASSQRTGGKDNEQFF
TRBJ2-5 . TRBD2 TRBV15 TGTGCCACCAGCAGAGCCTTTAGCGGGAGGGAGACCCAGTACTTC CATSRAFSGRETQYF
TRBJ2-3 . TRBD2 TRBV11-1 TGTGCCAGCAGCTTAAGGACTAGCGGTTCTTGCACAGATACGCAGTATTTT CASSLRTSGSCTDTQYF
TRBJ1-5 . . TRBV18 TGTGCCAGCTCACCAGGAGGGGCTCAGCCCCAGCATTTT CASSPGGAQPQHF
TRBJ2-4 . TRBD1 TRBV6-6 TGTGCCAGCAGTCCTGACAGGGGAAACATTCAGTACTTC CASSPDRGNIQYF
TRBJ2-3 . . TRBV6-1 TGTGCCAGCAGTGAAGGATCTGCTAGCCCGTTTACAGATACGCAGTATTTT CASSEGSASPFTDTQYF